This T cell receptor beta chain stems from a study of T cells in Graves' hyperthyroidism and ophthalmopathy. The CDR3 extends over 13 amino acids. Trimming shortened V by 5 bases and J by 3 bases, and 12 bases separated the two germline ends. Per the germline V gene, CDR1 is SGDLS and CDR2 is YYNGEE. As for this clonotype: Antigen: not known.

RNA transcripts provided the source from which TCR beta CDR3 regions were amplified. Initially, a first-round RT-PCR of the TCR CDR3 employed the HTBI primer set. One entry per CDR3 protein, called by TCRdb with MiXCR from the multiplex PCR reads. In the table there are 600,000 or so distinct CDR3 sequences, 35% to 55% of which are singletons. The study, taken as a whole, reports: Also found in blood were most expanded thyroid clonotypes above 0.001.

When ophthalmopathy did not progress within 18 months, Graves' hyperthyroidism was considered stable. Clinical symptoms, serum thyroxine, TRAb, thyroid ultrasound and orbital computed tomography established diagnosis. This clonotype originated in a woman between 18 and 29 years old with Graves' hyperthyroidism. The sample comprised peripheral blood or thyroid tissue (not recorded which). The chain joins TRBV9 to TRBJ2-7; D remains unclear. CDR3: CASSDQGFYEQYF. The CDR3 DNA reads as TGTGCCAGCAGTGACCAAGGGTTCTACGAGCAGTACTTC.